This TCR beta chain was identified in a study of CD8 T cells in Susac syndrome. Reverse transcription of about 0.5 to 1 ug RNA used random hexamers. The authors amplified TCR beta CDR3 across 54 Vbeta and 13 Jbeta using immunoSEQ multiplex PCR. TCRdb redid the calling of the immunoSEQ multiplex PCR reads with MiXCR, one entry per CDR3 protein. The sample has approximately 230,000 distinct CDR3 sequences; about 93% are singletons. The origin of this receptor is a human donor with multiple sclerosis. Sample: CD4+ T cells from PBMCs.

CDR3 in DNA: TGTGCCTGGGATCGCACCTGGGGCACTGAAGCTTTCTTT. The encoded protein is CAWDRTWGTEAFF. The rearrangement links TRBV30 to TRBJ1-1; D not certain. Looked up from germline, CDR1 is GTSNPN and CDR2 is SVGIG (reference sequence). The V gene lost 5 bases and the J gene lost 4 bases, with 14 bases spanning the gap. This CDR3 is built from 13 residues.